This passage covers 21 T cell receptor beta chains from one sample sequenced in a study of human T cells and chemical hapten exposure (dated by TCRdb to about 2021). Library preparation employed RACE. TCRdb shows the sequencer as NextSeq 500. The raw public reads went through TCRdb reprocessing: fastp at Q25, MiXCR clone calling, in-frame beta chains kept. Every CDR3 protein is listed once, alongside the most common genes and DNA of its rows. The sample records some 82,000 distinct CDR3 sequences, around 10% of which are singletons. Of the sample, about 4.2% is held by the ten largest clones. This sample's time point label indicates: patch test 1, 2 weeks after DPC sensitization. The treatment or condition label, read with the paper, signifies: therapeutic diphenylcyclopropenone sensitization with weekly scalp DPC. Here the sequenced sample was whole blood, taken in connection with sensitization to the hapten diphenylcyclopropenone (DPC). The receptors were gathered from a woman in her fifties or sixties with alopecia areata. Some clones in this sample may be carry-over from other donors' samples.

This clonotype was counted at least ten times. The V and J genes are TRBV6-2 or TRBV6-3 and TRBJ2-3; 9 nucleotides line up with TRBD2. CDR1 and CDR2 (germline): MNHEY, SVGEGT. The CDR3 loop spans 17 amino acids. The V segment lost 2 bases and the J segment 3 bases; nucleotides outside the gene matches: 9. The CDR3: CASSYIIGAGGTDTQYF. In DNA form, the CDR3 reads TGTGCCAGCAGTTACATCATTGGAGCGGGAGGTACAGATACGCAGTATTTT.

The CDR3 reads CASSLAGAPDTQYF. As DNA, the CDR3 is TGTGCCAGTTCACTAGCGGGGGCCCCAGATACGCAGTATTTT. V and J are TRBV6-5 and TRBJ2-3; the match to TRBD2 covers 11 bases. CDR1 is MNHEY and CDR2 is SVGAGI in the germline V gene. Trimming removed 9 bases from V and 4 bases from J; junction bases left unmatched: 6. The CDR3 covers 14 residues.

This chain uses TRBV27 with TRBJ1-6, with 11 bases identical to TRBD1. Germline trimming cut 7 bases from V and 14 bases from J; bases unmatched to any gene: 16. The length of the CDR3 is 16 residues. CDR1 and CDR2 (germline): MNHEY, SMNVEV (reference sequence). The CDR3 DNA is TGTGCCAGCAAAGACGCAGGACAGGGGGCGACGGGAACCCTCCACTTT. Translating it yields CASKDAGQGATGTLHF.

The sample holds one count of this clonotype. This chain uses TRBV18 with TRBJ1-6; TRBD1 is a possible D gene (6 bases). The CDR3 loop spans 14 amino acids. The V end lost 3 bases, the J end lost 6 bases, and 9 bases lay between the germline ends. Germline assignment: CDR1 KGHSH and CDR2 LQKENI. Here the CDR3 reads CASSPLDSNSPLHF. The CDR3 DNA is TGTGCCAGCTCACCTCTGGACAGTAATTCACCCCTCCACTTT.

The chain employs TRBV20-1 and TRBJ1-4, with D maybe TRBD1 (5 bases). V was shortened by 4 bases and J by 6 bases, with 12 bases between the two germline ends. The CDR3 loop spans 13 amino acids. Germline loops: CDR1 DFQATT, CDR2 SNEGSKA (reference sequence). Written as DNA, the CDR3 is TGCAGTGCTACTTCTGGGGACGATGAAAAACTGTTTTTT. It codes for CSATSGDDEKLFF.

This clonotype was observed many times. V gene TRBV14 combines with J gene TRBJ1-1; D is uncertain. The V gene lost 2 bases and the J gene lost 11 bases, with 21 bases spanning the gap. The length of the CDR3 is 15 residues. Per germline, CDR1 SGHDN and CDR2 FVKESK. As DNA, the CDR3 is TGTGCCAGCAGCCAAATCGACAAATCCCAGTACGGCGCTTTCTTT. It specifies CASSQIDKSQYGAFF.

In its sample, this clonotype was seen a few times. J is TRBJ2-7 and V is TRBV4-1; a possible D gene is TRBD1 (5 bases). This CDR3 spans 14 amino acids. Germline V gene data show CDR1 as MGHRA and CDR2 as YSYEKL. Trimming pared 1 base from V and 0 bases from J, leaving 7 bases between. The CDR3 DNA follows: TGCGCCAGCAGCCAAGCAGGGTACTCCTACGAGCAGTACTTC. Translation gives CASSQAGYSYEQYF.

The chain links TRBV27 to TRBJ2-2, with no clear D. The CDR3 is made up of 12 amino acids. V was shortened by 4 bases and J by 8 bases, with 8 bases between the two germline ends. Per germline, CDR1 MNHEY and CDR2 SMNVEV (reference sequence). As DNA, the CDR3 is TGTGCCAGCAGTTCCCAGAAGGGGGAGCTGTTTTTT. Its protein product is CASSSQKGELFF.

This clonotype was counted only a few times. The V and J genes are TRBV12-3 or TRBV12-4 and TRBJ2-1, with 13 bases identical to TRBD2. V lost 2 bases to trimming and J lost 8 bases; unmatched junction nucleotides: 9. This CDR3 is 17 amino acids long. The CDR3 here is CASSLRTSGGKPHEQFF. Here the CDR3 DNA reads TGTGCCAGCAGTTTAAGGACTAGCGGGGGTAAACCCCATGAGCAGTTCTTC.

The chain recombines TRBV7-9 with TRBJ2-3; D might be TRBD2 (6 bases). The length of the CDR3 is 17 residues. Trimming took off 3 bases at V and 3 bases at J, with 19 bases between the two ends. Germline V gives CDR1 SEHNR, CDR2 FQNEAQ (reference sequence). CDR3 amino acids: CASSFALGGPKTDTQYF. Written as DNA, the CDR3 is TGTGCCAGCAGCTTTGCTCTCGGAGGGCCTAAGACAGATACGCAGTATTTT. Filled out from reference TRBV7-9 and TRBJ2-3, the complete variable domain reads DTGVSQNPRHKITKRGQNVTFRCDPISEHNRLYWYRQTLGQGPEFLTYFQNEAQLEKSRLLSDRFSAERPKGSFSTLEIQRTEQGDSAMYLCASSFALGGPKTDTQYFGPGTRLTVL.

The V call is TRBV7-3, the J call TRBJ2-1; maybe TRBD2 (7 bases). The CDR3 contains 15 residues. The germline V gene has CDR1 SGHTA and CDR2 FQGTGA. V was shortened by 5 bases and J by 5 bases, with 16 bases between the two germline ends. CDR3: CASSPSGGHHNEQFF. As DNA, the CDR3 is TGTGCCAGCAGCCCCTCCGGGGGGCACCACAATGAGCAGTTCTTC.

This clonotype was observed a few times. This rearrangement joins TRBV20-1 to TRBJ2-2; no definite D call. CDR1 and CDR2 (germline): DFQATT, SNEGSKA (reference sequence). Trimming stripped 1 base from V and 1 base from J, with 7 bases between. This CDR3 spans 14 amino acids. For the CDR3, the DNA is TGCAGTGCTAGAGTCCCCCTGAACACCGGGGAGCTGTTTTTT. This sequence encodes CSARVPLNTGELFF.

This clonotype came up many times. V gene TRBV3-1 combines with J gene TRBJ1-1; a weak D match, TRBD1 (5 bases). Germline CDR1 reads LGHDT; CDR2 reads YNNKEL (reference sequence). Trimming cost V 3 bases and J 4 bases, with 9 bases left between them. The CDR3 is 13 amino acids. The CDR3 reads CASSQQGRTEAFF. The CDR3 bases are TGTGCCAGCAGCCAGCAGGGTCGCACTGAAGCTTTCTTT. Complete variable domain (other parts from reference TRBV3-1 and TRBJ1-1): DTAVSQTPKYLVTQMGNDKSIKCEQNLGHDTMYWYKQDSKKFLKIMFSYNNKELIINETVPNRFSPKSPDKAHLNLHINSLELGDSAVYFCASSQQGRTEAFFGQGTRLTVV.

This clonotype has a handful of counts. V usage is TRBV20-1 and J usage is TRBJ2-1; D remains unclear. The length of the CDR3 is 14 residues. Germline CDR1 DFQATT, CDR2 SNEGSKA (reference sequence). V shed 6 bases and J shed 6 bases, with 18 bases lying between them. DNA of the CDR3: TGCAGTGCCCCGCCGGGCATTGCCTCCAATGAGCAGTTCTTC. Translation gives CSAPPGIASNEQFF.

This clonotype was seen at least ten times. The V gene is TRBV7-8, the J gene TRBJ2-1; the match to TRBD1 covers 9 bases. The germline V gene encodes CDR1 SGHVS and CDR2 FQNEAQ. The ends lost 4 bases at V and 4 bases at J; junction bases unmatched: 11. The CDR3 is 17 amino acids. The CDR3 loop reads CASSSLKDRGHYNEQFF. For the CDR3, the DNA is TGTGCCAGCAGCTCCCTAAAGGACAGGGGTCATTACAATGAGCAGTTCTTC.

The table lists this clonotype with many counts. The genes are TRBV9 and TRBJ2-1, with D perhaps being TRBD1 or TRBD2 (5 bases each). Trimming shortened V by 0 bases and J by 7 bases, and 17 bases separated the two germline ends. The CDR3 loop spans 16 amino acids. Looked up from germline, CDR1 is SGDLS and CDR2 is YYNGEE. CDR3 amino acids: CASSVGPPGAGNEQFF. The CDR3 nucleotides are TGTGCCAGCAGCGTAGGGCCCCCCGGGGCAGGGAATGAGCAGTTCTTC.

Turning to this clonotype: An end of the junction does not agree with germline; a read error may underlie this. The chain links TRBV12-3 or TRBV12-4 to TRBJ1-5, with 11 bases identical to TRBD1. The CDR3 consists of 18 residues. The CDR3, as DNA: TGTGCCAGCAGTGTTGGGGACAGGGGGTTTTATAGCTATCAGCCCCAGCATTTT. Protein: CASSVGDRGFYSYQPQHF.

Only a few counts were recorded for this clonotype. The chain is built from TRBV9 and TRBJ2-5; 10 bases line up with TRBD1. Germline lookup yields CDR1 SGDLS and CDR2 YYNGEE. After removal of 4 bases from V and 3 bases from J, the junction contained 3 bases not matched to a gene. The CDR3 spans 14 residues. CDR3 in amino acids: CASSYGTGEETQYF. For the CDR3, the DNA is TGTGCCAGCAGCTACGGGACAGGGGAAGAGACCCAGTACTTC.

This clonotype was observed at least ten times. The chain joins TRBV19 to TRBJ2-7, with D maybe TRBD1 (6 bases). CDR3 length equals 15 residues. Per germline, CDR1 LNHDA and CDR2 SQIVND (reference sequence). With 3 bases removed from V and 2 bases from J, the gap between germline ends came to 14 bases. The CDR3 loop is CASSIRDTITYEQYF. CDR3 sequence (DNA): TGTGCCAGTAGTATCCGGGACACCATAACCTACGAGCAGTACTTC. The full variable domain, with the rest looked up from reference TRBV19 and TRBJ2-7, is DGGITQSPKYLFRKEGQNVTLSCEQNLNHDAMYWYRQDPGQGLRLIYYSQIVNDFQKGDIAEGYSVSREKKESFPLTVTSAQKNPTAFYLCASSIRDTITYEQYFGPGTRLTVT.

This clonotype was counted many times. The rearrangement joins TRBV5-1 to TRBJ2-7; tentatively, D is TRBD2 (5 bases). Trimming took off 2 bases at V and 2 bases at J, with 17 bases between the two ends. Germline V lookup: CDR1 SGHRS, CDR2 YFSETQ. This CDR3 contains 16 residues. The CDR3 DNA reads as TGCGCCAGCAGCTTCGGACTGAGAGAAGGTGCCTACGAGCAGTACTTC. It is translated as CASSFGLREGAYEQYF.

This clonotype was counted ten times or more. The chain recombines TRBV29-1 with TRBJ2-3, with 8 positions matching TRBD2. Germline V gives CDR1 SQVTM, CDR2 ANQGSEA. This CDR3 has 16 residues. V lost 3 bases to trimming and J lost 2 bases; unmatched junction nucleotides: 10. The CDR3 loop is CSVERGAGTTTDTQYF. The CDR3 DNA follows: TGCAGCGTTGAGCGGGGGGCCGGAACCACCACAGATACGCAGTATTTT.